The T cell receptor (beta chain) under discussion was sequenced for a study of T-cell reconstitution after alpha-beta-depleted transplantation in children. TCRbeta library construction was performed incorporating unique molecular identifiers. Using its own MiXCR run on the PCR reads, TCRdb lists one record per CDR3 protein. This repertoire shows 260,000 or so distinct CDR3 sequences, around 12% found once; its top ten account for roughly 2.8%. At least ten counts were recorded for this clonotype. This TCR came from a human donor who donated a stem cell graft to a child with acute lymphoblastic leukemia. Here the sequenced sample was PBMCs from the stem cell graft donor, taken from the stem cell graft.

The CDR3 DNA follows: TGCGCCAGCAGCTCTATGGGGACTAGCGGGGGTTACGAGCAGTACTTC. Protein sequence: CASSSMGTSGGYEQYF. The genes are TRBV5-1 and TRBJ2-7, with 14 bases aligning to TRBD2. The junction had 6 bases not matched to a gene; V was cut back by 3 bases and J by 4 bases. This CDR3 is 16 amino acids long. The germline gives CDR1 SGHRS, CDR2 YFSETQ.